Shown below are 16 T cell receptor beta chains from a single sample sequenced in a study of cytomegalovirus exposure and HLA in healthy donors. Amplification used 60 Vbeta primers and 13 Jbeta primers. The assay was immunoSEQ multiplex PCR, and TCRdb's table has in-frame clones only and misses some. The sample gives under 200,000 clones, roughly four fifths of which show up once; around 3.5% is in the top ten. The sample was PBMCs. These receptors were obtained from a man aged 35 to 55 in good health and CMV-seropositive.

The V and J genes are TRBV18 and TRBJ2-3, with D maybe TRBD2 (5 bases). The CDR3 covers 14 residues. CDR1 and CDR2 from the germline V gene are KGHSH and LQKENI. Deletions cut 4 bases from V and 1 base from J, with 9 bases between. The CDR3 here is CASSLGAGTDTQYF. The CDR3 nucleotides read TGTGCCAGCTCACTCGGAGCGGGCACAGATACGCAGTATTTT.

The chain is built from TRBV10-1 and TRBJ2-7; perhaps TRBD2 as D (6 bases). Germline V gene data show CDR1 as WNHNN and CDR2 as SYGVQD (reference sequence). Trimming removed 7 bases at V and 5 bases at J, with 9 bases between. CDR3 length equals 11 residues. This chain's CDR3 is CASKAGNEQYF. In DNA, the CDR3 is TGCGCCAGCAAGGCGGGGAACGAGCAGTACTTC.

The CDR3 nucleotides are TGTGCCAGTAGTATCGCCCCCCCAGGGGTCATGGGCACTGAAGCTTTCTTT. Protein product: CASSIAPPGVMGTEAFF. This chain uses TRBV19 with TRBJ1-1, with a possible D match to TRBD1 (6 bases). This CDR3 has 17 amino acids. Germline loops: CDR1 LNHDA, CDR2 SQIVND (reference sequence). V was cut by 3 bases and J by 4 bases, with 21 bases left in between.

V is TRBV18 and J is TRBJ2-7, with D possibly TRBD1 on 7 matching bases. The CDR3 spans 15 residues. V was pared by 3 bases and J by 3 bases, with 15 bases between. CDR1 and CDR2 (germline): KGHSH, LQKENI. The CDR3 nucleotides are TGTGCCAGCTCACCGGGGGGACAGACTCGCTACGAGCAGTACTTC. It codes for CASSPGGQTRYEQYF.

The rearrangement links TRBV7-9 to TRBJ2-1; 9 bases line up with TRBD2. With 0 bases clipped from V and 2 bases from J, the junction kept 5 bases outside the gene matches. CDR1 and CDR2 from the germline V gene are SEHNR and FQNEAQ (reference sequence). The CDR3 loop spans 17 amino acids. The CDR3: CASSLAPSGAPYNEQFF. DNA for the CDR3: TGTGCCAGCAGCTTAGCGCCTAGCGGGGCCCCCTACAATGAGCAGTTCTTC.

V usage is TRBV29-1 and J usage is TRBJ1-1; D is undetermined. The CDR3 length is 14 residues. Trimming removed 2 bases from V and 1 base from J, with 11 bases in between. Germline V gene sequence: CDR1 SQVTM, CDR2 ANQGSEA. The CDR3 region has the DNA TGCAGCGTTGAATTTGGGTCGGGGAACACTGAAGCTTTCTTT. Amino acids: CSVEFGSGNTEAFF.

The chain is built from TRBV2 and TRBJ1-1, with D unclear. CDR3 length: 13 residues. V was trimmed by 6 bases and J by 0 bases, leaving 8 bases between them. Germline V CDR1 and CDR2: SNHLY, FYNNEI. The CDR3 loop is CASRGDLNTEAFF. The CDR3 DNA reads TGTGCCAGCAGAGGCGACTTGAACACTGAAGCTTTCTTT.

Here the CDR3 reads CASSHGQRVDTQYF. Here the CDR3 DNA reads TGCGCCAGCAGCCACGGACAAAGGGTAGATACGCAGTATTTT. The chain couples TRBV4-3 to TRBJ2-3; D may be TRBD1 (5 bases). Germline lookup yields CDR1 LGHNA and CDR2 YSLEER. V was trimmed by 3 bases and J by 5 bases, leaving 12 bases between them. The CDR3 extends over 14 amino acids.

The genes are TRBV27 and TRBJ1-1; 10 nucleotides line up with TRBD1. Germline V gene sequence: CDR1 MNHEY, CDR2 SMNVEV (reference sequence). V lost 2 bases, J lost 4 bases, and 7 bases stayed unmatched. The CDR3 runs 16 residues. The CDR3 reads CASSLLGQGSVTEAFF. Here the CDR3 DNA reads TGTGCCAGCAGTTTACTGGGACAGGGGTCGGTCACTGAAGCTTTCTTT.

The chain combines TRBV5-1 with TRBJ1-2; no reliable D call. Per germline, CDR1 SGHRS and CDR2 YFSETQ. The CDR3 consists of 13 residues. With 0 bases removed from V and 1 base from J, the gap between germline ends came to 4 bases. The CDR3 DNA follows: TGCGCCAGCAGCTTGGGAGATAACTATGGCTACACCTTC. Translated: CASSLGDNYGYTF.

The chain is built from TRBV5-1 and TRBJ2-1; 7 positions agree with TRBD1. There are 15 residues in the CDR3. V gave up 2 bases and J gave up 12 bases; unmatched junction bases: 14. Germline CDR1 and CDR2: SGHRS and YFSETQ. The CDR3 sequence: CASSLDGQALFGQFF. The CDR3 DNA reads as TGCGCCAGCAGCTTAGACGGACAGGCCCTGTTCGGGCAGTTCTTC.

This sequence joins TRBV19 and TRBJ1-1; 7 bases fit TRBD1. Germline CDR1 LNHDA, CDR2 SQIVND (reference sequence). The CDR3 is made up of 15 amino acids. The junction had 8 bases not matched to a gene; V was cut back by 6 bases and J by 1 base. In nucleotides, the CDR3 is TGTGCCAGTAGCCCACTACAGGGGTCGAACACTGAAGCTTTCTTT. Protein sequence: CASSPLQGSNTEAFF.

The gene calls are TRBV29-1 and TRBJ2-7, with 7 positions matching TRBD1. Germline loops: CDR1 SQVTM, CDR2 ANQGSEA. V lost 7 bases and J lost 5; bases outside the gene matches: 8. The CDR3 runs to 12 residues. The CDR3 sequence is CSEDRRVHEQYF. The CDR3 nucleotides read TGCAGCGAGGACAGGAGAGTACACGAGCAGTACTTC.

With regard to this clone: Distinct nucleotide sequences in the sample also encode this CDR3. The CDR3 here is CASSVRGADTQYF. The CDR3 DNA reads as TGTGCCAGCAGCGTCAGGGGAGCAGATACGCAGTATTTT. The gene calls are TRBV9 and TRBJ2-3; D is perhaps TRBD1 (6 bases). The CDR3 consists of 13 residues. V gave up 2 bases and J gave up 4 bases, with 8 bases separating them. The germline gives CDR1 SGDLS, CDR2 YYNGEE.

The V gene is TRBV9, the J gene TRBJ2-1, with D possibly matching TRBD2 (6 bases). CDR1 SGDLS and CDR2 YYNGEE come from the germline V gene. The V end was cut by 3 bases, the J end by 1 base, with 26 bases between. This CDR3 has 20 amino acids. The CDR3 is CASSAAPPAGIGISYNEQFF. CDR3 in DNA: TGTGCCAGCAGCGCCGCCCCCCCTGCGGGGATAGGAATTTCCTACAATGAGCAGTTCTTC.

The J gene is TRBJ2-2, the V gene TRBV7-2; 8 bases fit TRBD1. Trimming took 5 bases from V and 4 from J; bases not matched to a gene: 6. Looked up from germline, CDR1 is SGHTA and CDR2 is FQGNSA. The CDR3 has 15 amino acids. This CDR3 reads CASSLPGQATGELFF. The DNA of the CDR3 is TGTGCCAGCAGCCTTCCGGGACAGGCCACCGGGGAGCTGTTTTTT. The full variable domain, its missing parts supplied by reference TRBV7-2 and TRBJ2-2, is GAGVSQSPSNKVTEKGKDVELRCDPISGHTALYWYRQSLGQGLEFLIYFQGNSAPDKSGLPSDRFSAERTGGSVSTLTIQRTQQEDSAVYLCASSLPGQATGELFFGEGSRLTVL.